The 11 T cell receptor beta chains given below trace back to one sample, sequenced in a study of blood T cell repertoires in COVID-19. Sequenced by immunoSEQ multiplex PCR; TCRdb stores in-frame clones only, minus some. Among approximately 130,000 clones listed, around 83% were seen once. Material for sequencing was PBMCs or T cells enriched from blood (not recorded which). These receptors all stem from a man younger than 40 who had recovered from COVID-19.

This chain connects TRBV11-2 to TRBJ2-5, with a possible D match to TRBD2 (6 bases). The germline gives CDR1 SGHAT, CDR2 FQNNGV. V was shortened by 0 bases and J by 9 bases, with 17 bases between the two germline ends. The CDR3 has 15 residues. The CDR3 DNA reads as TGTGCCAGCAGCTTAGATGTACGTGGCGGGGTCCCCCAGTACTTC. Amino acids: CASSLDVRGGVPQYF.

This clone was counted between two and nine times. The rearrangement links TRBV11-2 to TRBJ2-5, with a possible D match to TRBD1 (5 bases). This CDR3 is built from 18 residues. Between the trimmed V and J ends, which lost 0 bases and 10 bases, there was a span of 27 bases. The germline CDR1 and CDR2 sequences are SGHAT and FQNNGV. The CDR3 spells CASSLERTSVTALHDQYF. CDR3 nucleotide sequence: TGTGCCAGCAGCTTAGAGCGGACATCCGTAACCGCCCTCCACGACCAGTACTTC.

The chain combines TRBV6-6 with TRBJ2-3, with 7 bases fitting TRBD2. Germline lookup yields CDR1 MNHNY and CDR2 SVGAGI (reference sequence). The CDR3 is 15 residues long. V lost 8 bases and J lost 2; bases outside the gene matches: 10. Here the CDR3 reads CASFEISGPTDTQYF. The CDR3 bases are TGTGCCAGCTTTGAGATTAGCGGGCCCACAGATACGCAGTATTTT.

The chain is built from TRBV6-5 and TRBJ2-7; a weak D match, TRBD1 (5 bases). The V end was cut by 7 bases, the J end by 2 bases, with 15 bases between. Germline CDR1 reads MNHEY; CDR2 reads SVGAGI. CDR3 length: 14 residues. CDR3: CASTLGWGAYEQYV. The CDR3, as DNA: TGTGCCAGCACCCTAGGATGGGGCGCCTACGAGCAGTACGTC.

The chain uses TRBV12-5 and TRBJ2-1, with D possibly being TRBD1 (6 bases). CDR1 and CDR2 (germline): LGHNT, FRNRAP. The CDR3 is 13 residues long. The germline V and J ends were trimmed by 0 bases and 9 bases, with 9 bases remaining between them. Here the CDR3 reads CASGLVGGSEQFF. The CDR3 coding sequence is TGTGCTAGTGGTTTGGTAGGGGGTAGTGAGCAGTTCTTC.

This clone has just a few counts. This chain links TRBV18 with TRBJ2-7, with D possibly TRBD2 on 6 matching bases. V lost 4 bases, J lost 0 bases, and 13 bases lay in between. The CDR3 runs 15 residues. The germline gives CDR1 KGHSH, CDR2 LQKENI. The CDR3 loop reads CASSQGGKSSYEQYV. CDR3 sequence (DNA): TGTGCCAGCTCACAAGGCGGGAAGAGCTCCTACGAGCAGTACGTC.

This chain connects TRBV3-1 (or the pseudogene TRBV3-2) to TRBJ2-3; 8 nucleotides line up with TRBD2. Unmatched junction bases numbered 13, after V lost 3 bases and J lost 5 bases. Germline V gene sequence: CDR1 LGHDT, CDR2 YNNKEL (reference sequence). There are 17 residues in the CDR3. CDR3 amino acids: CASSHPPGAGGLDTQYF. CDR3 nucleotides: TGTGCCAGCAGCCATCCCCCAGGCGCGGGGGGATTAGATACGCAGTATTTT.

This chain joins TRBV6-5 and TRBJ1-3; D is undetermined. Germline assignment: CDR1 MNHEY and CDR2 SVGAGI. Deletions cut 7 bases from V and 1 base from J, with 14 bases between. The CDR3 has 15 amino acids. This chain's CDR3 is CASTVRLLSGNTIYF. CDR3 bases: TGTGCCAGCACAGTCAGGTTGTTATCTGGAAACACCATATATTTT.

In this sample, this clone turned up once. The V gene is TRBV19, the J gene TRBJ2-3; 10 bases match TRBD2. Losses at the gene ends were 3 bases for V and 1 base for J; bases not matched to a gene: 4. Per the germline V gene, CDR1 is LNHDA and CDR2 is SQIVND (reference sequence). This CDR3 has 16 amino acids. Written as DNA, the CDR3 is TGTGCCAGTAGTATTTCTAGCGGGAGTGGCACAGATACGCAGTATTTT. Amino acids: CASSISSGSGTDTQYF.

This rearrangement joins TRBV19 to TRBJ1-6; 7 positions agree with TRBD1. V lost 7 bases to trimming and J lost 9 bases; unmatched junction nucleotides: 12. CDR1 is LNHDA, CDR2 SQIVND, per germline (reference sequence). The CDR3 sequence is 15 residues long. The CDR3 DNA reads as TGTGCCAGTATTGCGACCGGGACAGTAACTTCACCCCTCCACTTT. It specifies CASIATGTVTSPLHF.

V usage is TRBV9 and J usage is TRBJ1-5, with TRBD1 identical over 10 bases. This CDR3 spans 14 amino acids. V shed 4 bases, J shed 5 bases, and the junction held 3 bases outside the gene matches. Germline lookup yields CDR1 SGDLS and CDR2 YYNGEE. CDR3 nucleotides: TGTGCCAGCAGCCGGGACAGGGGTGATCAGCCCCAGCATTTT. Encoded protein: CASSRDRGDQPQHF.